The 26 T cell receptor beta chains below all came from one sample that was sequenced in a study of blood T cell repertoires in COVID-19. Clones were read by immunoSEQ multiplex PCR, and TCRdb kept only the in-frame ones, dropping some. This sample carries roughly 300,000 clones, 80% to 90% of them seen once, and the ten largest clones take about 4.2%. The material sequenced was PBMCs or T cells enriched from blood (not recorded which). The receptors here all came from a woman aged 40 to 50 with acute COVID-19.

The chain combines TRBV5-6 with TRBJ2-5; no firm D call. The V gene lost 5 bases and the J gene lost 5 bases, with 22 bases spanning the gap. CDR3 length equals 16 residues. Germline V gene lookup returns CDR1 SGHDT and CDR2 YYEEEE. Here the CDR3 reads CASSRQVAEERETQYF. Written as DNA, the CDR3 is TGTGCCAGCAGTCGCCAGGTGGCAGAAGAACGGGAGACCCAGTACTTC.

The chain links TRBV5-6 to TRBJ1-2, with TRBD1 matching over 9 bases. Germline assignment: CDR1 SGHDT and CDR2 YYEEEE. The CDR3 contains 16 residues. V dropped 3 bases and J dropped 1; count of bases not matched to a gene: 7. The CDR3 loop reads CASSWNPTGGNYGYTF. CDR3 bases: TGTGCCAGCAGCTGGAACCCGACAGGGGGTAACTATGGCTACACCTTC.

The J gene is TRBJ2-3, the V gene TRBV20-1; 8 bases fit TRBD2. The CDR3 runs 14 residues. J gave up 3 bases and V 3 bases, and 5 bases lay outside the gene matches. Germline-derived CDR1 and CDR2 are DFQATT and SNEGSKA (reference sequence). The CDR3 region is CSASAGGLTDTQYF. The CDR3 region has the DNA TGCAGTGCTAGTGCGGGAGGATTGACAGATACGCAGTATTTT.

Points on this clone: Other DNA sequences in the same sample also yield this CDR3. The J gene is TRBJ1-2, the V gene TRBV10-3; TRBD1 might be the D (5 bases). This CDR3 spans 12 amino acids. Germline V lookup: CDR1 ENHRY, CDR2 SYGVKD. V lost 8 bases to trimming and J lost 0 bases, with 7 bases between them. The CDR3 DNA reads as TGTGCCATCGGGGCAGCTAACTATGGCTACACCTTC. Residues: CAIGAANYGYTF.

The chain joins TRBV7-6 to TRBJ2-3; 12 positions agree with TRBD2. Unmatched junction bases numbered 10, after V lost 6 bases and J lost 0 bases. The CDR3 runs to 18 residues. Per the germline V gene, CDR1 is SGHVS and CDR2 is FNYEAQ. The CDR3 here is CASRKTGTSGPSTDTQYF. The CDR3 region has the DNA TGTGCCAGCAGAAAAACCGGGACTAGCGGGCCTAGCACAGATACGCAGTATTTT.

On this clone itself: This specimen includes other DNA sequences encoding the same CDR3. The chain is built from TRBV5-1 and TRBJ1-3; D gene unclear. The CDR3 spans 14 residues. With 0 bases removed from V and 3 bases from J, the gap between germline ends came to 7 bases. Germline assignment: CDR1 SGHRS and CDR2 YFSETQ. The CDR3 nucleotides read TGCGCCAGCAGCTTGGCCGGGTATGGAAACACCATATATTTT. Encoded protein: CASSLAGYGNTIYF.

This clone was observed a single time. The chain is built from TRBV4-3 and TRBJ2-7; D may be TRBD2 (5 bases). The CDR3 length is 13 residues. Germline CDR1 reads LGHNA; CDR2 reads YSLEER. V was pared by 4 bases and J by 2 bases, with 9 bases between. The DNA of the CDR3 is TGCGCCAGCAGCCTGGACTTGCCCTACGAGCAGTACTTC. Protein sequence: CASSLDLPYEQYF.

The chain recombines TRBV5-8 with TRBJ2-4, with 9 bases lining up with TRBD1. This CDR3 spans 15 amino acids. From germline, CDR1 is SGHTS and CDR2 YDEGEE. Germline trimming cut 2 bases from V and 4 bases from J; bases unmatched to any gene: 4. CDR3 amino acids: CASSLMGQGKNIQYF. Written as DNA, the CDR3 is TGTGCCAGCAGCTTAATGGGACAGGGAAAAAACATTCAGTACTTC.

The V and J genes are TRBV9 and TRBJ1-2; D is ambiguous. The CDR3 is made up of 12 amino acids. V lost 4 bases to trimming and J lost 4 bases, with 8 bases between them. Germline lookup yields CDR1 SGDLS and CDR2 YYNGEE. CDR3 DNA: TGTGCCAGCAGCCACAGCGGCTATGGCTACACCTTC. This encodes CASSHSGYGYTF.

The gene calls are TRBV10-2 and TRBJ1-6; D ambiguous. This CDR3 comprises 14 residues. Germline-derived CDR1 and CDR2 are WSHSY and SAAADI. Trimming shortened V by 3 bases and J by 3 bases, and 6 bases separated the two germline ends. The CDR3 nucleotides read TGCGCCAGCAGTGATCCAGACTATAATTCACCCCTCCACTTT. As protein: CASSDPDYNSPLHF.

J is TRBJ2-6 and V is TRBV7-3, with 10 bases lining up with TRBD1. There are 18 residues in the CDR3. CDR1 and CDR2 (germline): SGHTA, FQGTGA. Trimming at V came to 1 base and at J to 2 bases, leaving 5 bases not matched to a gene. This CDR3 reads CASSLISGTGAGANVLTF. DNA for the CDR3: TGTGCCAGCAGCTTAATTTCCGGGACAGGGGCTGGGGCCAACGTCCTGACTTTC. The variable domain in full, completed from reference TRBV7-3 and TRBJ2-6, reads GAGVSQTPSNKVTEKGKYVELRCDPISGHTALYWYRQSLGQGPEFLIYFQGTGAADDSGLPNDRFFAVRPEGSVSTLKIQRTERGDSAVYLCASSLISGTGAGANVLTFGAGSRLTVL.

This chain uses TRBV28 with TRBJ1-2; a weak D match, TRBD1 (5 bases). The CDR3 is 14 amino acids. V lost 5 bases, J lost 8 bases, and 18 bases lay in between. Germline CDR1 reads MDHEN; CDR2 reads SYDVKM. CDR3 sequence reads: CASSQERGRAGYTF. CDR3 nucleotide sequence: TGTGCCAGCAGTCAAGAACGGGGGAGGGCCGGCTACACCTTC.

The chain recombines TRBV27 with TRBJ1-6; D remains unclear. Trimming removed 6 bases from V and 7 bases from J, with 16 bases in between. Germline CDR1 reads MNHEY; CDR2 reads SMNVEV (reference sequence). The CDR3 extends over 15 amino acids. The CDR3: CASSPEGSFNSPLHF. CDR3 DNA: TGTGCCAGCAGCCCCGAGGGCTCGTTCAATTCACCCCTCCACTTT.

In its sample, this clone was seen a few times. The genes are TRBV11-3 and TRBJ1-1; D gene unclear. This CDR3 comprises 14 residues. The germline V gene encodes CDR1 SGHNT and CDR2 YENEEA. The V end was cut by 5 bases, the J end by 1 base, with 11 bases between. CDR3 region: CASSLATGNTEAFF. CDR3 DNA sequence: TGTGCCAGCAGCCTCGCCACGGGGAACACTGAAGCTTTCTTT.

The chain couples TRBV28 to TRBJ2-3; D unresolved. The CDR3 is 14 amino acids. V was shortened by 0 bases and J by 3 bases, with 7 bases between the two germline ends. Germline V gives CDR1 MDHEN, CDR2 SYDVKM. CDR3 DNA sequence: TGTGCCAGCAGTTTATGGACTCTAACAGATACGCAGTATTTT. Its protein product is CASSLWTLTDTQYF.

J is TRBJ1-2 and V is TRBV10-3, with TRBD1 matching over 7 bases. After removal of 3 bases from V and 2 bases from J, the junction contained 3 bases not matched to a gene. This CDR3 is built from 14 residues. Germline values: CDR1 ENHRY, CDR2 SYGVKD. The CDR3 reads CAISETGENYGYTF. CDR3 nucleotide sequence: TGTGCCATCAGTGAAACAGGGGAAAACTATGGCTACACCTTC.

In this sample, this clone turned up a few times. This chain uses TRBV2 with TRBJ1-2; a weak D match, TRBD1 (6 bases). The CDR3 consists of 14 residues. V was clipped by 2 bases and J by 4 bases, with 11 bases between them. The germline CDR1 and CDR2 sequences are SNHLY and FYNNEI. In DNA form, the CDR3 reads TGTGCCAGCAGTGAAAAATGGACAGTCTATGGCTACACCTTC. Its protein product is CASSEKWTVYGYTF. Combining the CDR3 with reference TRBV2 and TRBJ1-2 gives the whole variable domain EPEVTQTPSHQVTQMGQEVILRCVPISNHLYFYWYRQILGQKVEFLVSFYNNEISEKSEIFDDQFSVERPDGSNFTLKIRSTKLEDSAMYFCASSEKWTVYGYTFGSGTRLTVV.

This sequence joins TRBV6-5 and TRBJ2-2, with TRBD1 matching 7 bases. This CDR3 spans 15 amino acids. V shed 0 bases and J 6 bases; nucleotides not matched to a gene: 4. Germline lookup yields CDR1 MNHEY and CDR2 SVGAGI. The chain's CDR3 is CASSYSGTGAGELFF. The CDR3 DNA follows: TGTGCCAGCAGTTACTCGGGTACAGGGGCCGGGGAGCTGTTTTTT.

The chain links TRBV14 to TRBJ1-5; D remains unclear. From germline, CDR1 is SGHDN and CDR2 FVKESK. The CDR3 loop spans 14 amino acids. Deletions cut 5 bases from V and 2 bases from J, with 10 bases between. The CDR3 spells CASSSSPGNQPQHF. DNA for the CDR3: TGTGCCAGCAGCTCTAGCCCTGGCAATCAGCCCCAGCATTTT. Full variable domain (remainder filled in from reference TRBV14 and TRBJ1-5): EAGVTQFPSHSVIEKGQTVTLRCDPISGHDNLYWYRRVMGKEIKFLLHFVKESKQDESGMPNNRFLAERTGGTYSTLKVQPAELEDSGVYFCASSSSPGNQPQHFGDGTRLSIL.

The genes are TRBV2 and TRBJ2-6, with 7 bases fitting TRBD2. The CDR3 runs to 15 residues. V lost 9 bases, J lost 4 bases, and 9 bases stayed unmatched. Germline CDR1 is SNHLY and CDR2 is FYNNEI. The CDR3 loop reads CARKAAGTGANVLTF. In nucleotides, the CDR3 is TGTGCCAGAAAGGCAGCGGGGACCGGGGCCAACGTCCTGACTTTC.

The chain joins TRBV2 to TRBJ2-5; D might be TRBD2 (6 bases). V dropped 8 bases and J dropped 1 base, with 17 bases sitting between them. This CDR3 region has 15 residues. The germline CDR1 and CDR2 sequences are SNHLY and FYNNEI. The CDR3: CASPISRRGQETQYF. CDR3 sequence (DNA): TGTGCCAGCCCAATCTCTAGGAGGGGCCAAGAGACCCAGTACTTC.

The rearrangement joins TRBV29-1 to TRBJ1-1, with D tentatively TRBD1 (6 bases). From germline, CDR1 is SQVTM and CDR2 ANQGSEA. Trimming left V 5 bases short and J 4 bases short, with 17 bases between. The CDR3 is 14 amino acids. CDR3 region: CSVTYRVFGTEAFF. The CDR3 bases are TGCAGCGTTACCTACAGGGTATTCGGCACTGAAGCTTTCTTT.

The chain employs TRBV6-5 and TRBJ2-7; 8 bases map to TRBD2. Germline CDR1 and CDR2: MNHEY and SVGAGI. This CDR3 has 12 amino acids. J gave up 2 bases and V 7 bases, and 1 base lay outside the gene matches. CDR3 DNA: TGTGCCAGCACAGCGGGGGCCTACGAGCAGTACTTC. It codes for CASTAGAYEQYF.

The rearrangement uses TRBV3-1 (or the pseudogene TRBV3-2) and TRBJ2-5, with TRBD2 matching 7 bases. This CDR3 comprises 15 residues. V was clipped by 4 bases and J by 1 base; unmatched bases: 6. CDR1 LGHDT and CDR2 YNNKEL come from the germline V gene (reference sequence). Written as DNA, the CDR3 is TGTGCCAGCAGCCTTCTTTCGGGGGGCCAAGAGACCCAGTACTTC. Protein sequence: CASSLLSGGQETQYF.

The CDR3 DNA reads as TGTGCCAGCTCACCAACACTAGCGGGGGCCTCCTACAATGAGCAGTTCTTC. Protein product: CASSPTLAGASYNEQFF. This sequence joins TRBV18 and TRBJ2-1; TRBD2 aligns across 11 bases. The V gene's germline CDR1 is KGHSH and CDR2 LQKENI. The CDR3 loop spans 17 amino acids. V dropped 2 bases and J dropped 0; count of bases not matched to a gene: 3.

The chain uses TRBV10-3 and TRBJ2-7, with D perhaps TRBD1 (6 bases). Germline V gives CDR1 ENHRY, CDR2 SYGVKD. Between the trimmed V and J ends, which lost 6 bases and 4 bases, there was a span of 19 bases. This CDR3 has 15 residues. CDR3: CAISNRELAVYEQYF. For the CDR3, the DNA is TGTGCCATCAGCAACAGGGAACTGGCCGTGTACGAGCAGTACTTC.